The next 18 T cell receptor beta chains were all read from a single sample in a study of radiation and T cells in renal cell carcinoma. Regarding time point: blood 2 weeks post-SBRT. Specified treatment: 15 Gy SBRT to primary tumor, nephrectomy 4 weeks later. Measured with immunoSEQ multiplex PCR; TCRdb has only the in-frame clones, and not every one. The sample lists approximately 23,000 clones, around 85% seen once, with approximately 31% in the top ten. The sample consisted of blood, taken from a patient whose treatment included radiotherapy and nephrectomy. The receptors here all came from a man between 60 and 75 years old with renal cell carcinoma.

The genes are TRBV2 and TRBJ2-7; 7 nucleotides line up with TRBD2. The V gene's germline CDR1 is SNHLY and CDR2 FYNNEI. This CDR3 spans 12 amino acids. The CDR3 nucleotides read TGTACCTCTACTAGCGCTCCCTACGAGCAGTACTTC. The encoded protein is CTSTSAPYEQYF. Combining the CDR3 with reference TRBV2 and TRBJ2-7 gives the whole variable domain EPEVTQTPSHQVTQMGQEVILRCVPISNHLYFYWYRQILGQKVEFLVSFYNNEISEKSEIFDDQFSVERPDGSNFTLKIRSTKLEDSAMYFCTSTSAPYEQYFGPGTRLTVT.

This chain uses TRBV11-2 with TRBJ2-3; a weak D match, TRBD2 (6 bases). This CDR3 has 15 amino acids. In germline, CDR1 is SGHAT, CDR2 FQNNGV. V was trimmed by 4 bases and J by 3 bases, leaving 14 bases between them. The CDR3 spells CASSWTGVETDTQYF. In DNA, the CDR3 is TGTGCCAGCAGCTGGACGGGAGTAGAGACAGATACGCAGTATTTT.

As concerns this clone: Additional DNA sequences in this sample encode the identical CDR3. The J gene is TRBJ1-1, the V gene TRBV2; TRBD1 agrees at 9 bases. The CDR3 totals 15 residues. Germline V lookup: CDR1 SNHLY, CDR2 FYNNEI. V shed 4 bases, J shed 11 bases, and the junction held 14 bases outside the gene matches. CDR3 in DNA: TGTGCCAGCAGTGTAGTACAGGGGGCTTTAGGTGCGGCTTTCTTT. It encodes CASSVVQGALGAAFF.

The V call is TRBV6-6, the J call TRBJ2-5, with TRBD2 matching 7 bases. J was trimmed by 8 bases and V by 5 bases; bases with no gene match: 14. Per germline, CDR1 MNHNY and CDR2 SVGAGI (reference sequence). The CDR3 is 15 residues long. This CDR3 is CASSTYGTTKRTQYF. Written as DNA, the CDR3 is TGTGCCAGCAGTACATACGGGACTACCAAGAGAACCCAGTACTTC.

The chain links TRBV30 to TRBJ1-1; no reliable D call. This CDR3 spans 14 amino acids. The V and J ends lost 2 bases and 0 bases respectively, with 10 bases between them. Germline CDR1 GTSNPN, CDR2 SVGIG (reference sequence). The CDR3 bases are TGTGCCTGGAGTTGGGGTCAGATGAACACTGAAGCTTTCTTT. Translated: CAWSWGQMNTEAFF. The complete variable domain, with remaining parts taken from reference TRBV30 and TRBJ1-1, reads SQTIHQWPATLVQPVGSPLSLECTVEGTSNPNLYWYRQAAGRGLQLLFYSVGIGQISSEVPQNLSASRPQDRQFILSSKKLLLSDSGFYLCAWSWGQMNTEAFFGQGTRLTVV.

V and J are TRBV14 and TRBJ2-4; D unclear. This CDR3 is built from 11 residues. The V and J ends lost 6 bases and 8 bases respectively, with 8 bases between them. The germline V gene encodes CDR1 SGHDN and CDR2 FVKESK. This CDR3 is CASSVSHIQYF. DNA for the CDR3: TGTGCCAGCAGTGTGTCCCACATTCAGTACTTC.

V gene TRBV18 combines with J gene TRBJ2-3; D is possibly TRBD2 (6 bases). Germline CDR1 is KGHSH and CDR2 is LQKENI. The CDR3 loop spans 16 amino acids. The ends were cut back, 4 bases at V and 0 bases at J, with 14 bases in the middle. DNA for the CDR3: TGTGCCAGCTCACTCTCTAGCGCCTCTAGCACAGATACGCAGTATTTT. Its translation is CASSLSSASSTDTQYF. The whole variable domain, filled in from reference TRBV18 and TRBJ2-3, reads NAGVMQNPRHLVRRRGQEARLRCSPMKGHSHVYWYRQLPEEGLKFMVYLQKENIIDESGMPKERFSAEFPKEGPSILRIQQVVRGDSAAYFCASSLSSASSTDTQYFGPGTRLTVL.

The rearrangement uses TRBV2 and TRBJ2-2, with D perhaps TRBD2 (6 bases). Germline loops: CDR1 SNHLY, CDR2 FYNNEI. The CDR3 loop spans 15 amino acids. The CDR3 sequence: CAKKVEGASTGELFF. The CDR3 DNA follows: TGTGCGAAGAAGGTGGAGGGAGCGTCCACCGGGGAGCTGTTTTTT.

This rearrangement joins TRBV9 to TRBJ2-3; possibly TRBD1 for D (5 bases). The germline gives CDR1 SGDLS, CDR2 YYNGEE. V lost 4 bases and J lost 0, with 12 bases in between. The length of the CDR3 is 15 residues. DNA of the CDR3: TGTGCCAGCAGCTCCAGACAGCGCAGCACAGATACGCAGTATTTT. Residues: CASSSRQRSTDTQYF.

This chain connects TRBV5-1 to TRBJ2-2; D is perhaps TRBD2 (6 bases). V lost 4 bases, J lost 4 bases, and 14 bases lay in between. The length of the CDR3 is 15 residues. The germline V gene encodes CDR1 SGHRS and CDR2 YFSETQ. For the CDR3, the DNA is TGCGCCAGCAGCATGGGGACTGGAGTCACCGGGGAGCTGTTTTTT. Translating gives CASSMGTGVTGELFF.

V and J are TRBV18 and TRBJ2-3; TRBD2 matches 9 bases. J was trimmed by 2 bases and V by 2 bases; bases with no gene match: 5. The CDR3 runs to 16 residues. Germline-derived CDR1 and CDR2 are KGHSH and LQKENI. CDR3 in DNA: TGTGCCAGCTCACCAGACCTAGCGGGACCCACAGATACGCAGTATTTT. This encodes CASSPDLAGPTDTQYF.

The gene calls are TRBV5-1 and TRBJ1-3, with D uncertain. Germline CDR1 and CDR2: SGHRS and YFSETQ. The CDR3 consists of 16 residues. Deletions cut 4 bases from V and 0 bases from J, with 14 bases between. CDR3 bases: TGCGCCAGCAGCCTAGCAGGAACCTACTCTGGAAACACCATATATTTT. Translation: CASSLAGTYSGNTIYF.

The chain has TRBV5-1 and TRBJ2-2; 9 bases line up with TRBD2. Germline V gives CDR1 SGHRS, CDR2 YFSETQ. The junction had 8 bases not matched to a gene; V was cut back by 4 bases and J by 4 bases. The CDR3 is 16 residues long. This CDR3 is CASSPSGTSSTGELFF. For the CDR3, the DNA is TGCGCCAGCAGCCCATCCGGGACTAGCAGCACCGGGGAGCTGTTTTTT.

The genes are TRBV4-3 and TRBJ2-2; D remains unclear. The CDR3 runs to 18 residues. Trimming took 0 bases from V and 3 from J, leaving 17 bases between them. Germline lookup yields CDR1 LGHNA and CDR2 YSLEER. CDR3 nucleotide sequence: TGCGCCAGCAGCCAAGATCCCAGGACCGCGGCCTACACCGGGGAGCTGTTTTTT. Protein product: CASSQDPRTAAYTGELFF.

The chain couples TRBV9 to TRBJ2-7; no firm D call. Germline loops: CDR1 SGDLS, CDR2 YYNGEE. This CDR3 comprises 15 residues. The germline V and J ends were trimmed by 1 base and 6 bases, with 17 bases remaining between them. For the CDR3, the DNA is TGTGCCAGCAGCGTAAACGTCGGCGCCTCGGGCGAGCAGTACTTC. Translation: CASSVNVGASGEQYF.

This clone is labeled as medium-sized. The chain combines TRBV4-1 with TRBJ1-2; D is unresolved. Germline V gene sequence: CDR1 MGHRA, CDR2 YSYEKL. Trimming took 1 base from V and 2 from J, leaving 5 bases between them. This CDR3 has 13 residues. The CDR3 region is CASSQGLNYGYTF. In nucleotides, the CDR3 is TGCGCCAGCAGCCAAGGGCTCAACTATGGCTACACCTTC.

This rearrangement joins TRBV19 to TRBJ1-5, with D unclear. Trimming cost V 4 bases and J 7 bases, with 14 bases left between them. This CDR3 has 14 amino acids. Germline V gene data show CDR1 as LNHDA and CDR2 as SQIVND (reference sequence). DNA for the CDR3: TGTGCCAGTAGTAACCGGGGAGGGCGCCAGCCCCAGCATTTT. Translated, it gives CASSNRGGRQPQHF.

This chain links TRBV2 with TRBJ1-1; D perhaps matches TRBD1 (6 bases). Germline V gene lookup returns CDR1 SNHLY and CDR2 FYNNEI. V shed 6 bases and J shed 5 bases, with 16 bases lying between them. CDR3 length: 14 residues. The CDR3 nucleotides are TGTGCCAGCAGCGATCCAGGGGTTTCAACTGAAGCTTTCTTT. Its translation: CASSDPGVSTEAFF.